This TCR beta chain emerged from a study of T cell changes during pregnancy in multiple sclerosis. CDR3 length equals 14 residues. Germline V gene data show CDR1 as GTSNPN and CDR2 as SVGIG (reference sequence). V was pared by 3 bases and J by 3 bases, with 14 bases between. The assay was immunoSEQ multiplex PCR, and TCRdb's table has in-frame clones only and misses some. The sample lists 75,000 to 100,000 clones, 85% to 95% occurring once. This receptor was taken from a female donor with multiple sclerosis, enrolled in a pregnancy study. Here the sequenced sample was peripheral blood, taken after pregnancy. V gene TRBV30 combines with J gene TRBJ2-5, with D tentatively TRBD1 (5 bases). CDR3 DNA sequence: TGTGCCTGGAGCCCCCAATGGGGCGAAGAGACCCAGTACTTC. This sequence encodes CAWSPQWGEETQYF. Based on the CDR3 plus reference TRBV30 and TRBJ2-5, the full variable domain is SQTIHQWPATLVQPVGSPLSLECTVEGTSNPNLYWYRQAAGRGLQLLFYSVGIGQISSEVPQNLSASRPQDRQFILSSKKLLLSDSGFYLCAWSPQWGEETQYFGPGTRLLVL.